These 12 T cell receptor beta chains share one sample of origin, sequenced in a study of T cell repertoires in cytomegalovirus infection. From the reads, TCRdb called clonotypes with MiXCR, one entry per CDR3 protein. Of approximately 110,000 distinct CDR3 sequences listed, approximately 30% are singletons. No antigen has been identified for these receptors. This sample comprised CD8+ T cells from cultured PBMCs, obtained from culture after CMV antigen stimulation. The receptors derive from a human donor in good health (CMV status not recorded). Some clones in this sample may be carry-over from other donors' samples.

The V call is TRBV5-5, the J call TRBJ2-1, with D maybe TRBD2 (7 bases). The CDR3 runs 18 residues. The germline V gene has CDR1 SGHKS and CDR2 YYEKEE (reference sequence). V was trimmed by 0 bases and J by 4 bases, leaving 20 bases between them. The CDR3 nucleotides read TGTGCCAGCAGCTTGGATGTGTGGGGGGGGCAGAATTACAATGAGCAGTTCTTC. This translates into CASSLDVWGGQNYNEQFF.

This chain joins TRBV20-1 and TRBJ2-5, with 11 bases lining up with TRBD2. The CDR3 extends over 18 amino acids. J lost 0 bases, V lost 5 bases, and 14 bases had no gene match. The germline V gene encodes CDR1 DFQATT and CDR2 SNEGSKA (reference sequence). The CDR3 region is CSAATSGDYPGYQETQYF. Here the CDR3 DNA reads TGCAGTGCTGCGACTAGCGGGGACTACCCAGGCTACCAAGAGACCCAGTACTTC.

V gene TRBV24-1 combines with J gene TRBJ2-5, with D unresolved. V shed 3 bases and J shed 2 bases, with 6 bases lying between them. Germline V gene sequence: CDR1 KGHDR, CDR2 SFDVKD. The CDR3 covers 13 residues. CDR3 coding DNA: TGTGCCACCAGTGATACGATTCAAGAGACCCAGTACTTC. Encoded protein: CATSDTIQETQYF.

Only one count was recorded for this clonotype. This chain connects TRBV11-2 to TRBJ1-5; perhaps TRBD1 as D (6 bases). Trimming shortened V by 3 bases and J by 1 base, and 13 bases separated the two germline ends. The CDR3 is 16 amino acids. CDR1 SGHAT and CDR2 FQNNGV come from the germline V gene. In DNA form, the CDR3 reads TGTGCCAGCAGCTTTGGGGGCGAATACAGCAATCAGCCCCAGCATTTT. Its protein product is CASSFGGEYSNQPQHF.

This clonotype was counted a single time. The rearrangement uses TRBV12-3 or TRBV12-4 and TRBJ1-5; no clear D. With 6 bases removed from V and 3 bases from J, the gap between germline ends came to 12 bases. The CDR3 spans 14 residues. CDR3 nucleotide sequence: TGTGCCAGCAGGGTCGGCGGGGACAATCAGCCCCAGCATTTT. This translates into CASRVGGDNQPQHF.

This clonotype showed up just a few times. The rearrangement links TRBV19 to TRBJ1-5; weak D call: TRBD1 (5 bases). The CDR3 length is 14 residues. V was trimmed by 3 bases and J by 5 bases, leaving 11 bases between them. CDR1 is LNHDA and CDR2 is SQIVND in the germline V gene (reference sequence). CDR3 loop: CASSIRQGYQPQHF. CDR3 in DNA: TGTGCCAGTAGTATTCGGCAGGGTTATCAGCCCCAGCATTTT.

This chain links TRBV4-1 with TRBJ1-3, with 10 bases that match TRBD1. The CDR3 runs 16 residues. After removal of 3 bases from V and 3 bases from J, the junction contained 5 bases not matched to a gene. Germline-derived CDR1 and CDR2 are MGHRA and YSYEKL. CDR3 nucleotide sequence: TGCGCCAGCAGCCACTCGACAGGGGGCTTTGGAAACACCATATATTTT. Its translation is CASSHSTGGFGNTIYF.

At least ten counts were recorded for this clonotype. The chain carries TRBV6-2 or TRBV6-3 and TRBJ2-6; possibly TRBD2 for D (5 bases). CDR1 is MNHEY, CDR2 SVGEGT, per germline. CDR3 length: 14 residues. V was trimmed by 6 bases and J by 2 bases, leaving 8 bases between them. This CDR3 reads CASSREPGANVLTF. The DNA for the CDR3 is TGTGCCAGCAGCCGGGAACCTGGGGCCAACGTCCTGACTTTC.

V usage is TRBV15 and J usage is TRBJ1-2; D ambiguous. CDR1 is LNHNV, CDR2 YYDKDF, per germline (reference sequence). V shed 0 bases and J shed 0 bases, with 11 bases lying between them. This CDR3 comprises 16 residues. The CDR3 DNA reads as TGTGCCACCAGCAGAGACCTAAGCCCAACTAACTATGGCTACACCTTC. The encoded protein is CATSRDLSPTNYGYTF.

This chain connects TRBV20-1 to TRBJ2-1; 9 bases agree with TRBD2. The CDR3 is 15 amino acids. After removal of 4 bases from V and 10 bases from J, the junction contained 14 bases not matched to a gene. Looked up from germline, CDR1 is DFQATT and CDR2 is SNEGSKA (reference sequence). The CDR3 reads CSAIGASGAGKEQFF. CDR3 coding DNA: TGCAGTGCTATAGGGGCTAGCGGGGCTGGCAAAGAGCAGTTCTTC.

J is TRBJ1-1 and V is TRBV28; 8 bases fit TRBD1. CDR3 size: 14 residues. V shed 2 bases and J 1 base; nucleotides not matched to a gene: 0. The V gene's germline CDR1 is MDHEN and CDR2 SYDVKM. The CDR3 DNA reads as TGTGCCAGCAGTTTAACAGGGGGGAACACTGAAGCTTTCTTT. The encoded protein is CASSLTGGNTEAFF.

The chain couples TRBV7-6 to TRBJ2-7; TRBD1 aligns across 7 bases. The CDR3 covers 15 residues. Losses at the gene ends were 4 bases for V and 3 bases for J; bases not matched to a gene: 9. Germline V lookup: CDR1 SGHVS, CDR2 FNYEAQ. CDR3 DNA: TGTGCCAGCAGCTCATATCCGTCAGGGGGCTACGAGCAGTACTTC. Residues: CASSSYPSGGYEQYF.